A single T cell receptor beta chain is shown here with its context. What it binds is not known. This CDR3 contains 16 residues. Germline V gene sequence: CDR1 KGHDR, CDR2 SFDVKD. The ends were cut back, 3 bases at V and 4 bases at J, with 14 bases in the middle. This table comes from immunoSEQ multiplex PCR, and its TCRdb copy is limited to in-frame clones, with some not included. The table has some 180,000 clones, approximately 90% seen once. This specimen comes from a study of T cell responses to AZD1222 COVID-19 vaccine. General study results and limits: The repertoires were collected only after the peak T cell response. A reported finding is that nearly half of spike-specific TCRs target unmutated variant regions.

This chain connects TRBV24-1 to TRBJ2-2; maybe TRBD1 (6 bases). Material: peripheral blood, obtained 28 days after the second AZD1222 dose. The TCR comes from an adult who received the AZD1222 COVID-19 vaccine. DNA for the CDR3: TGTGCCACCAGTGATCCTACTACAGGGCCCACCGGGGAGCTGTTTTTT. This encodes CATSDPTTGPTGELFF.